Sequencing of this T cell receptor beta chain was carried out in a study of blood T cells in healthy people across ages. Study details: Template-switching capture recovered about one barcoded beta molecule per two T cells.

A J-beta primer mix and a sample-barcoded 5' primer were used in a second PCR of roughly 7 to 12 cycles. One entry per CDR3 protein, called by TCRdb with MiXCR from the 5' RACE reads. Here the sample spans approximately 2,000,000 distinct CDR3 sequences, 35% to 50% being singletons. This CDR3 spans 15 amino acids. J was trimmed by 10 bases and V by 5 bases; bases with no gene match: 16. Study findings and constraints: Without sorted subsets, naive and antigen-experienced compartments could not be conclusively compared. Not knowing donor CMV status may have confounded expanded clonotype changes. Across the age range, TCR beta diversity per million T cells fell in a roughly linear way.

With regard to this clonotype: Its antigen is not known.

The sample was blood. This chain joins TRBV12-3 or TRBV12-4 and TRBJ1-1; TRBD1 matches at 7 bases. The TCR originated in a human donor in good health. The CDR3 nucleotides are TGTGCCAGCAGTCCCCTGACAGGGAACCTTTTAGCAGCTTTCTTT. It codes for CASSPLTGNLLAAFF.